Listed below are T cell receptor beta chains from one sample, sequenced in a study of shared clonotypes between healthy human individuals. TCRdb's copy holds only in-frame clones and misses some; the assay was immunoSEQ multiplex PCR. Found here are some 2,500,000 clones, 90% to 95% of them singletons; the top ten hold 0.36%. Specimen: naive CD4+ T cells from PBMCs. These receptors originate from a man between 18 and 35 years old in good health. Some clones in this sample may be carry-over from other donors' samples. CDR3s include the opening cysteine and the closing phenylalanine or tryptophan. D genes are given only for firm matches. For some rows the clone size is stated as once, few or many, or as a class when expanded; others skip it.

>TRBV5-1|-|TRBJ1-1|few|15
TGCGCCAGCAGCTTGGAGTCAGGGGTGAACACTGAAGCTTTCTTT
CASSLESGVNTEAFF
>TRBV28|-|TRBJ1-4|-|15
TGTGCCAGCGGCGAATCCGGGGCAACTAATGAAAAACTGTTTTTT
CASGESGATNEKLFF
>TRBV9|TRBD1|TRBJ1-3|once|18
TGTGCCAGCAGCGTAGATGCGGGACAGGGATTTAGTGGAAACACCATATATTTT
CASSVDAGQGFSGNTIYF
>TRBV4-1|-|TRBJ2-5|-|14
TGCGCCACCTCGCCAGGGGGGGAAGGAGAGACCCAGTACTTC
CATSPGGEGETQYF
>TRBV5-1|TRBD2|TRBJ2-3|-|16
TGCGCCAGCAGCAGATCTGGACTAGCGGGGAGAGATACGCAGTATTTT
CASSRSGLAGRDTQYF
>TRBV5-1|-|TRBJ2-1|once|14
TGCGCCAGCAGCTTGGTGTCGGGGGGCAACGAGCAGTTCTTC
CASSLVSGGNEQFF
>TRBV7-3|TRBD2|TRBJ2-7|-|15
TGTGCCAGCAGGCGTGCGGGACTAGCCTCCTACGAGCAGTACTTC
CASRRAGLASYEQYF
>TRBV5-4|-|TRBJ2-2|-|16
TGTGCCAGCTCCCCGTTTCTGGAGATGAACACCGGGGAGCTGTTTTTT
CASSPFLEMNTGELFF
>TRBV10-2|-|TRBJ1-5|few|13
TGCGCCAGCAGCTTCGGGTCCAATCAGCCCCAGCATTTT
CASSFGSNQPQHF
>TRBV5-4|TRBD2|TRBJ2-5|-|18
TGTGCCAGCAGCACCGGGACTAGCGTCTCTGAGGGGGTAGAGACCCAGTACTTC
CASSTGTSVSEGVETQYF
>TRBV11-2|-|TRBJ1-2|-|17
TGTGCCAGCAGCTTAGATCCATCGGGGGTGGAACTCTATGGCTACACCTTC
CASSLDPSGVELYGYTF
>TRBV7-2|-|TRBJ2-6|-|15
TGTGCCAGCAGCTTAGGCGACGTTGGGGCCAACGTCCTGACTTTC
CASSLGDVGANVLTF
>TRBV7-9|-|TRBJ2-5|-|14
TGTGCCAGCAGAACCGGGACCCTCCAGGAGACCCAGTACTTC
CASRTGTLQETQYF
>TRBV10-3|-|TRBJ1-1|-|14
TGTGCCATCAGTGAGTCCTCAGGGACCACTGAAGCTTTCTTT
CAISESSGTTEAFF
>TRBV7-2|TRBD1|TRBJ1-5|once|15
TGTGCCAGCAGCCAAGACAGGGGATTCAGTCAGCCCCAGCATTTT
CASSQDRGFSQPQHF
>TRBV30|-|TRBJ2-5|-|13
TGTGCCCGAGAACAGGGAAATGGAGAGACCCAGTACTTC
CAREQGNGETQYF
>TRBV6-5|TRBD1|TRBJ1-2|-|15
TGTGCCAGCAGTCGCGAGGGACAGGGGGCAGGAGGCTACACCTTC
CASSREGQGAGGYTF
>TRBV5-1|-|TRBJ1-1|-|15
TGCGCCAGCAGCTTGGTGGTGGGAGTAGGCACTGAAGCTTTCTTT
CASSLVVGVGTEAFF
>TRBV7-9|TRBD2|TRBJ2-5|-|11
TGTGCCACCCTAGCGGAAGAGACCCAGTACTTC
CATLAEETQYF
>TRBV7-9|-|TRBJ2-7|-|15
TGTGCCAGCAGCATCAGCGTAGGAGGGATCTACGAGCAGTACTTC
CASSISVGGIYEQYF
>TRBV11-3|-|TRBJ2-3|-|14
TGTGCCAGCAGCCCGCGACAGAGTCCAGATACGCAGTATTTT
CASSPRQSPDTQYF
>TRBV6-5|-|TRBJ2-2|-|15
TGTGCCAGCAGTAAAACCGGGACTCTCGCCGGGGAGCTGTTTTTT
CASSKTGTLAGELFF
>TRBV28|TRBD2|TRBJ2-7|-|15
TGTGCCAGCAGTTTGCCCCCGGGACTAGCCTTCGAGCAGTACTTC
CASSLPPGLAFEQYF
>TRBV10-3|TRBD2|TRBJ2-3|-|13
TGTGCCATTCGGGAGGCGATCACAGATACGCAGTATTTT
CAIREAITDTQYF
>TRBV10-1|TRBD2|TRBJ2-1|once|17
TGCGCCAGCAGTCCAGTCCCCACTAGCGGGATGGCCAATGAGCAGTTCTTC
CASSPVPTSGMANEQFF
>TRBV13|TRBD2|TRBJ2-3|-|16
TGTGCCAGCAGCCTACTAGCGGGAGTTAACACAGATACGCAGTATTTT
CASSLLAGVNTDTQYF
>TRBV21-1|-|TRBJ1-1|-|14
TGTGCCAGCAGCAGAAGAAGGCGCTACACTGAAGCTTTCTTT
CASSRRRRYTEAFF
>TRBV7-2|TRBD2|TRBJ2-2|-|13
TGTGCCGCCGGGGGGGCGAACACCGGGGAGCTGTTTTTT
CAAGGANTGELFF
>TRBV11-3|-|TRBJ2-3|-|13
TGTGCCAGCAGCTTAGGAACGACAGATACGCAGTATTTT
CASSLGTTDTQYF
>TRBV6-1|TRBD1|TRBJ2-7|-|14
TGTGCCAGCAGCGACAGGGGGCGGACCTACGAGCAGTACTTC
CASSDRGRTYEQYF
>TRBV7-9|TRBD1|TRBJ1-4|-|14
TGTGCCAGCAGCCCGGGACAGTATAATGAAAAACTGTTTTTT
CASSPGQYNEKLFF
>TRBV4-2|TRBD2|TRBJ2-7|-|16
TGTGCCAGCAGCCAGGGACTAGCGGGAGGTGCCTACGAGCAGTACTTC
CASSQGLAGGAYEQYF
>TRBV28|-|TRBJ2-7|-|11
TGTGCCAGCAGCCGTGGGACAAGCCAGTACTTC
CASSRGTSQYF
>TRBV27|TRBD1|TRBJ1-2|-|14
TGTGCCAGCAGTTTACTTACAGGGGAAGCTGGCTACACCTTC
CASSLLTGEAGYTF
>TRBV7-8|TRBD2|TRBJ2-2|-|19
TGTGCCAGCAGCTTATCCGTGTTAAGACTAGCGGCGAACACCGGGGAGCTGTTTTTT
CASSLSVLRLAANTGELFF
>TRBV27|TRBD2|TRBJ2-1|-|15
TGTGTCTCGAGGTCTAGCGGAAGCTCCTACAATGAGCAGTTCTTC
CVSRSSGSSYNEQFF
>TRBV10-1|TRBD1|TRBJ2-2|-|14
TGCGCCAGCAGACCGGGGCAGGGGGCCGGGGAGCTGTTTTTT
CASRPGQGAGELFF
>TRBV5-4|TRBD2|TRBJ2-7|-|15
TGTGCCAGCAGCTCGGGACTAGCGGGGTACTACGAGCAGTACTTC
CASSSGLAGYYEQYF
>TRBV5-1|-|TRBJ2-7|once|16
TGCGCCAGCAGCTTGGTCCCGGACTACCGTCTTTCCGAGCAGTACTTC
CASSLVPDYRLSEQYF
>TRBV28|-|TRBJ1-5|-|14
TGTGCCAGCAGTCGAGGGGGAGGCAATCAGCCCCAGCATTTT
CASSRGGGNQPQHF
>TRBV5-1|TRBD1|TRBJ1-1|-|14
TGCGCCAGCAACACCGGGACAGGGGGCACTGAAGCTTTCTTT
CASNTGTGGTEAFF
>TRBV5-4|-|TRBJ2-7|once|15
TGTGCCAGCAGGCCGGGGAGGATGGGACCCTACGAGCAGTACTTC
CASRPGRMGPYEQYF
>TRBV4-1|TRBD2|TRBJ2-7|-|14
TGCGCCAGCAGCCTTCCGGGCGGGAGGGCCGAGCAGTACTTC
CASSLPGGRAEQYF
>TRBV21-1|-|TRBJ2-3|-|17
TGTGCCAGCAGCACCGGACTAGCGATCACACCCACAGATACGCAGTATTTT
CASSTGLAITPTDTQYF
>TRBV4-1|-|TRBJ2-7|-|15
TGCGCCAGCAGCAAGAACCCCAGCGCGTACGACGAGCAGTACTTC
CASSKNPSAYDEQYF
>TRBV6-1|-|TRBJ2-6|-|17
TGTGCCAGCAGTGAAACAGGGTTAAGGCCCGGGGCCAACGTCCTGACTTTC
CASSETGLRPGANVLTF
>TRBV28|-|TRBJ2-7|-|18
TGTGCCAGCCTTTCCTCATCATGGCGGGACACCTCTAGGGATGTTCAGTACTTC
CASLSSSWRDTSRDVQYF
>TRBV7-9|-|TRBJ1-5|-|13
TGTGCCAGCAGCTTTAGTAGCAATCAGCCCCAGCATTTT
CASSFSSNQPQHF
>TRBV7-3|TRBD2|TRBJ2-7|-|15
TGTGCCAGCAGCTCACGGGGGGGTCCCTCCTACGAGCAGTACTTC
CASSSRGGPSYEQYF
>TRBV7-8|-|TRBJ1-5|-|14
TGTGCCAGCAGCTTAGCTGGTAGCAATCAGCCCCAGCATTTT
CASSLAGSNQPQHF
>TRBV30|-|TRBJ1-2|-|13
TGTGCCTGGAGCCCGGGCAACTGGTTCGGCTACACCTTC
CAWSPGNWFGYTF
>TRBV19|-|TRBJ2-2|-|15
TGTGCCAGTAGTATAGACAGACAGAACACCGGGGAGCTGTTTTTT
CASSIDRQNTGELFF
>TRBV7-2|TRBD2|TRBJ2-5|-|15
TGTGCCAGCCACCGGGGTCTAGCGGGAGGACAAGAGCAGTACTTC
CASHRGLAGGQEQYF